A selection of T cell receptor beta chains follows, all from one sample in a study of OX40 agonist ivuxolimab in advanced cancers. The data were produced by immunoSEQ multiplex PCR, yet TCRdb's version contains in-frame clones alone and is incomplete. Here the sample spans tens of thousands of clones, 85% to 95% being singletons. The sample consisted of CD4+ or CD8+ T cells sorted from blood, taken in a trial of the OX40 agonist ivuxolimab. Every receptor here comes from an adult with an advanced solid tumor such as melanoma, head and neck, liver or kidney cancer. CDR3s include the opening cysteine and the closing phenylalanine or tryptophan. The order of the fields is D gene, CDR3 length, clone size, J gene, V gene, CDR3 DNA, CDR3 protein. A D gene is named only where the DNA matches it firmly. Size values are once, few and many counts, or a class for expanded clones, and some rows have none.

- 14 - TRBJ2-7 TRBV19 TGTGCCAGTAGTATAGGGGGGGCGGCCTACGAGCAGTACTTC CASSIGGAAYEQYF
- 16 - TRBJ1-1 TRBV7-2 TGTGCCAGCAGCCAAGGTCGCGGGGTAGGTGTCGCTGAAGCTTTCTTT CASSQGRGVGVAEAFF
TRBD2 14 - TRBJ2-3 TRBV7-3 TGTGCCAGCAGCTTTAGCGGGGCGAGTGATACGCAGTATTTT CASSFSGASDTQYF
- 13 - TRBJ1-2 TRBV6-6 TGTGCCAGCAGTTACTCGACGAGGGATGGCTACACCTTC CASSYSTRDGYTF
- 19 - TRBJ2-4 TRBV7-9 TGTGCCAGCAGCTTAGTGGTAACGACGGCCCAAAGAGCCAAAAACATTCAGTACTTC CASSLVVTTAQRAKNIQYF
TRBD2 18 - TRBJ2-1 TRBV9 TGTGCCAGCAGCGTAGGTTCTAGCGGGAGTTATTCGGGCAATGAGCAGTTCTTC CASSVGSSGSYSGNEQFF
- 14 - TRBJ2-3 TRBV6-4 TGTGCCAGCAGTGCGGGACTTCCCACAGATACGCAGTATTTT CASSAGLPTDTQYF
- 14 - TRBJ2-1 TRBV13 TGTGCCAGCAGCTTAAAACTAGTTTTGTATGAGCAGTTCTTC CASSLKLVLYEQFF
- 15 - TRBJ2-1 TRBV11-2 TGTGCCAGCAGCTTCCGCATTGCCGGTTACAATGAGCAGTTCTTC CASSFRIAGYNEQFF
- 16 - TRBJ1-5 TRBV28 TGTGCCAGCAGTTTATGGGTAGGGGGTAACAATCAGCCCCAGCATTTT CASSLWVGGNNQPQHF
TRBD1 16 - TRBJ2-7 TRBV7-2 TGTGCCAGCAGCCCCACACCGGACAGGGGCCCCTACGAGCAGTACTTC CASSPTPDRGPYEQYF
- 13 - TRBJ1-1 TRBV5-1 TGCGCCAGCAGCCTCCGAGGGGACACTGAAGCTTTCTTT CASSLRGDTEAFF
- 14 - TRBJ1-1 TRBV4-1 TGCGCCAGCAGCCAAGCGAGGCGAACTACTGAAGCTTTCTTT CASSQARRTTEAFF
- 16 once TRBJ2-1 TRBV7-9 TGTGCCAGCAGCACACCTGGGACTCAACCCCACAATGAGCAGTTCTTC CASSTPGTQPHNEQFF
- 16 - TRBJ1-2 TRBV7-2 TGTGCCAGCAGCTTAGCGCTATCTGGGGCTAACTATGGCTACACCTTC CASSLALSGANYGYTF
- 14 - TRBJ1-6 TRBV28 TGTGCCAGCAGTTTCGCAGGGTGGAATTCACCCCTCCACTTT CASSFAGWNSPLHF
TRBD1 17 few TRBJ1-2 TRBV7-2 TGTGCCAGCAGCTTGGACCCCGGGACAGGGAGGCACTATGGCTACACCTTC CASSLDPGTGRHYGYTF
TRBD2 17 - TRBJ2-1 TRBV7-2 TGTGCCAGCAGCTTAGCCAAGTTTAGCGGGAGGGAGAATGAGCAGTTCTTC CASSLAKFSGRENEQFF
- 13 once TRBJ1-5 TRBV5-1 TGCGCCAGCAGCTTGCTAGGGAATCAGCCCCAGCATTTT CASSLLGNQPQHF
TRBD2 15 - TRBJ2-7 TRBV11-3 TGTGCCAGCAGCACCCGACTAGCGGACGCCTACGAGCAGTACTTC CASSTRLADAYEQYF
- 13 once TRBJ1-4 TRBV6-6 TGTGCCAGCAGCCCGTCACAGGCATTTAAACTGTTTTTT CASSPSQAFKLFF
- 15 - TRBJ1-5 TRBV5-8 TGTGCCAGCAGCTTCAGAGGGCGGGGCAATCAGCCCCAGCATTTT CASSFRGRGNQPQHF
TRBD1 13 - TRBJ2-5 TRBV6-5 TGTGCCAGCAGGGGGACAGCCCAAGAGACCCAGTACTTC CASRGTAQETQYF
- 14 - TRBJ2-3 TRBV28 TGTGCCAGCAGTCCCCCGGGGGTTTCAGATACGCAGTATTTT CASSPPGVSDTQYF
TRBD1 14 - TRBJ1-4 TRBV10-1 TGCGCCAGCAGCCGGACAGGGGCGGGTGAAAAACTGTTTTTT CASSRTGAGEKLFF
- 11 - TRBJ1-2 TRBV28 TGTGCCAGCAGTTCCCTGTGGGGCTACACCTTC CASSSLWGYTF
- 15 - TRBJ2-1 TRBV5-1 TGCGCCAGCAGCTCCGGACTAGGGGGGAGCAATGAGCAGTTCTTC CASSSGLGGSNEQFF
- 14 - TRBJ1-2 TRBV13 TGTGCCAGCAGCTTTAGGAGACGGGATATAGGCTACACCTTC CASSFRRRDIGYTF
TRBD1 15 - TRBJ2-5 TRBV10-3 TGTGCCATCAGTGATCGGACAGGGGGCGCGGAGACCCAGTACTTC CAISDRTGGAETQYF
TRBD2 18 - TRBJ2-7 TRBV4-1 TGCGCCAGCAGCCAAGGGAGAGCGGGAGGAACGATCTCCTACGAGCAGTACTTC CASSQGRAGGTISYEQYF
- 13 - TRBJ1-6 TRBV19 TGTGCCAGTAGTAAAGACAGAGATTCACCCCTCCACTTT CASSKDRDSPLHF
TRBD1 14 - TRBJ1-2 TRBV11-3 TGTGCCAGCAGCTTAGACGGGACAGGGGCTGGCTACACCTTC CASSLDGTGAGYTF
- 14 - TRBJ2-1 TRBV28 TGTGCCAGCAGTCCGAGCCCCTGGGGGGAGGAGCAGTTCTTC CASSPSPWGEEQFF
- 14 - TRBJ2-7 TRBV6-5 TGTGCCAGCAGTACCCGGGCGGGGTCCTACGAGCAGTACTTC CASSTRAGSYEQYF
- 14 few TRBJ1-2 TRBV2 TGTGCCAGCAGTGAAACAGGGACTGGATATGGCTACACCTTC CASSETGTGYGYTF
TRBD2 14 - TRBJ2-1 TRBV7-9 TGTGCCAGCTCAACCGCGGGGGATATGGGTGAGCAGTTCTTC CASSTAGDMGEQFF
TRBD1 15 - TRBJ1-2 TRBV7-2 TGTGCCAGCAGCCGCACAGGGGGTCGTGGCTATGGCTACACCTTC CASSRTGGRGYGYTF
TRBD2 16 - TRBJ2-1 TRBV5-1 TGCGCCAGCAGCTTGGAGGCTAGCGGTGGATACAATGAGCAGTTCTTC CASSLEASGGYNEQFF
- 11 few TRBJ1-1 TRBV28 TGTGCCGGCAGGCTGAGCACTGAAGCTTTCTTT CAGRLSTEAFF
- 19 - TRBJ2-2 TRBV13 TGTGCCAGCAGCTTGGACATAGGATACAGGGACCCGAACACCGGGGAGCTGTTTTTT CASSLDIGYRDPNTGELFF